This TCR beta chain was recovered during a study of blood T cell repertoires in COVID-19 (dated by TCRdb to 2020 to 2022). A note on the overall study: Samples from collaborators originated in the United States, Italy and Spain and spanned both the acute and convalescent phases of COVID-19. The prospective study material was composed of cDNA or gDNA derived from T cells, B-cell-depleted T cells, or PBMCs. The dataset comprised deeply sampled blood TCRbeta repertoires from subjects exposed to, actively infected with, or recovered from COVID-19. The repertoires were released in a freely available public database meant as a resource for research on the immune response to SARS-CoV-2. Samples came from the ongoing ImmuneRACE study (first 160 participants) plus 1,254 subjects from 6 global collaborators. Sample metadata almost always included a de-identified subject ID, COVID-19 status, age in years and sex. Where available, HLA class I and class II types were taken from metadata supplied by the sample provider and were not determined by assay-based typing. Summary of the overall study and its limitations: Clinical and demographic metadata were provided uncurated, with the amount varying by source and participant.

In the prospective study, participants were 18 to 89 years old, resided in about two dozen geographic areas of the United States, and were enrolled through a virtual design. In the prospective study, participants were assigned to cohorts based on the clinical history participants reported in a screening survey and a study questionnaire. Mobile phlebotomists in the prospective study collected whole blood, serum and a nasopharyngeal or oropharyngeal swab from every participant. Additional blood draws and questionnaires over an approximately two-month period could optionally be provided by prospective study participants. Blood samples from the prospective study were shipped frozen or at room temperature prior to DNA extraction. V is pruned by 4 bases and J by 2 bases, leaving 12 bases of the junction without a gene match. The germline V gene provides CDR1 ENHRY and CDR2 SYGVKD. From cysteine to phenylalanine, the CDR3 is 17 amino acids long. This entry keeps only the CDR3 DNA: 51 bases, framed from base 1.

A remark on this clone: Its antigen remains undetermined. Within one base of it there is no much larger clone, and no base qualities were kept.

TCRbeta CDR3 regions were amplified from genomic DNA using the immunoSEQ Assay, a bias-controlled multiplex PCR. On the study's bioinformatics: The number of nucleated cells in each sample was estimated by amplification of reference gene primers within the assay. To quantify the absolute abundance of each unique TCRbeta CDR3 rearrangement, sequence reads were collapsed and filtered. For each sample, productive Simpson clonality was calculated by taking the square root of Simpson's diversity index across productive rearrangements. TCRdb re-hosts the immuneACCESS table, in-frame sequences only. Its copies lack some clones; in the studies checked, an unresolved V gene accounts for under half of them, and the cause for the rest is not known. D and trimming were read from the DNA, whereas the V and J calls and clone size are those reported in that table. The sample data list some 190,000 clones, and around 81% of these were observed just once. The ten largest clones take up 4.3% of the sample.

The origin of this receptor is a man aged 30-40 years with acute COVID-19. The rearrangement combines TRBV10-3 with TRBJ2-5, and 8 junction bases match TRBD2. The sample taken for sequencing was PBMCs or T cells enriched from blood (not recorded which). The CDR3 protein sequence reads: CAISVDEAGAPQETQYF. The sequenced DNA is TGTGCCATCAGTGTGGACGAAGCGGGGGCCCCTCAAGAGACCCAGTACTTC.